The 10 T cell receptor beta chains below all came from one sample that was sequenced in a study of blood T cell repertoires in COVID-19 (dated by TCRdb to the early 2020s). Library construction relied on the immunoSEQ multiplex PCR assay. In TCRdb, the immuneACCESS table is reduced to in-frame sequences with V and J assigned. These tables do not hold every clone; where another copy was compared, an unresolved V gene accounts for under half, and the others remain unexplained. The table for this sample lists roughly 150,000 clones; more than 70% of them were counted only once. Clones ranked in the top ten supply around 20% of the sample. The sequencing input was peripheral blood. Receptors originate from a woman between 70 and 85 years old who had recovered from COVID-19.

This chain uses TRBV11-1 with TRBJ2-5; 11 bases align to TRBD2. The ends lost 2 bases at V and 4 bases at J; junction bases unmatched: 3. CDR1 and CDR2 from the germline V gene are SGHAT and FQDESV (reference sequence). The CDR3 spans 15 residues. Here the CDR3 DNA reads TGTGCCAGCAGCTTACTCGGACTAGCGGGAGAGACCCAGTACTTC. Translated, it gives CASSLLGLAGETQYF.

The chain carries TRBV7-8 and TRBJ2-4; 8 bases match TRBD2. The ends lost 11 bases at V and 0 bases at J; junction bases unmatched: 3. The CDR3 contains 13 residues. CDR1 and CDR2 (germline): SGHVS, FQNEAQ. The CDR3 here is CACGGRAKNIQYF. For the CDR3, the DNA is TGTGCCTGCGGGGGGCGAGCCAAAAACATTCAGTACTTC.

V usage is TRBV27 and J usage is TRBJ2-5; D gene ambiguous. Germline CDR1 and CDR2: MNHEY and SMNVEV (reference sequence). Trimming left V 7 bases short and J 5 bases short, with 14 bases between. This CDR3 spans 13 amino acids. CDR3 coding DNA: TGTGCCAGCACCCCTCGAGCCGGGGAGACCCAGTACTTC. Translation: CASTPRAGETQYF.

V is TRBV4-2 and J is TRBJ1-5; perhaps TRBD1 as D (6 bases). Germline loops: CDR1 LGHNA, CDR2 YNFKEQ. The CDR3 totals 15 residues. Trimming left V 0 bases short and J 4 bases short, with 10 bases between. CDR3 nucleotide sequence: TGTGCCAGCAGCCAAGAACAGGGTTGGAATCAGCCCCAGCATTTT. Its protein is CASSQEQGWNQPQHF.

The sample holds one count of this clone. This chain joins TRBV7-2 and TRBJ2-7; tentative D call: TRBD2 (5 bases). The CDR3 runs to 14 residues. The ends were cut back, 1 base at V and 3 bases at J, with 10 bases in the middle. Germline CDR1 reads SGHTA; CDR2 reads FQGNSA. The CDR3 nucleotides are TGTGCCAGCAGCTTAGGTCCGGGGAACTACGAGCAGTACTTC. It is translated as CASSLGPGNYEQYF.

This clone has only one observation. This chain joins TRBV3-1 (or the pseudogene TRBV3-2) and TRBJ1-6; 10 bases align to TRBD1. Germline V gives CDR1 LGHDT, CDR2 YNNKEL (reference sequence). This CDR3 spans 13 amino acids. Unmatched junction bases numbered 2, after V lost 4 bases and J lost 11 bases. CDR3: CASSPGQGAPLHF. The CDR3 bases are TGTGCCAGCAGCCCTGGACAGGGGGCACCCCTCCACTTT.

The genes are TRBV19 and TRBJ1-3; D is undetermined. V dropped 10 bases and J dropped 1 base, with 11 bases sitting between them. The CDR3 consists of 13 residues. CDR1 and CDR2 (germline): LNHDA, SQIVND (reference sequence). CDR3 protein: CATSQSSGNTIYF. Written as DNA, the CDR3 is TGTGCCACCTCACAGAGTTCTGGAAACACCATATATTTT.

The gene calls are TRBV6-1 and TRBJ2-7, with D tentatively TRBD1 (5 bases). CDR3 length equals 14 residues. The germline CDR1 and CDR2 sequences are MNHNS and SASEGT. V was clipped by 1 base and J by 2 bases, with 9 bases between them. Here the CDR3 DNA reads TGTGCCAGCAGTGAAGGGGGCAGCACCTACGAGCAGTACTTC. Its protein is CASSEGGSTYEQYF.

V gene TRBV24-1 combines with J gene TRBJ2-3; 7 positions match TRBD2. In germline, CDR1 is KGHDR, CDR2 SFDVKD. This CDR3 is 15 amino acids long. The J segment lost 2 bases and the V segment lost 2 bases, leaving 3 bases of the junction unmatched. The DNA for the CDR3 is TGTGCCACCAGTGATTCGGGGGGAAACACAGATACGCAGTATTTT. Translating gives CATSDSGGNTDTQYF.

This rearrangement joins TRBV18 to TRBJ1-6, with 9 bases lining up with TRBD1. Looked up from germline, CDR1 is KGHSH and CDR2 is LQKENI. The V segment lost 3 bases and the J segment 5 bases; nucleotides outside the gene matches: 2. The CDR3 length is 15 residues. CDR3 residues: CASSPTGGDNSPLHF. The CDR3 nucleotides are TGTGCCAGCTCACCGACAGGGGGTGATAATTCACCCCTCCACTTT.